This TCR beta chain was sequenced for a study of T cell changes during pregnancy in multiple sclerosis. Trimming left V 4 bases short and J 7 bases short, with 17 bases between. This CDR3 region has 15 residues. The V gene's germline CDR1 is SGHVS and CDR2 FQNEAQ. Sequencing was performed with immunoSEQ multiplex PCR; in TCRdb, only in-frame clones are kept and a portion is missing. The sample carries approximately 47,000 clones, about 93% recorded once. The TCR sequence derives from a female donor with multiple sclerosis, enrolled in a pregnancy study. This chain connects TRBV7-8 to TRBJ2-1; D perhaps matches TRBD2 (6 bases). The sequencing used CD4+ T cells from peripheral blood mononuclear cells, collected in the first trimester of pregnancy. The CDR3 protein is CASSSRDSRGNEQFF. CDR3 nucleotides: TGTGCCAGCAGCTCCCGGGACTCCCGTGGGAATGAGCAGTTCTTC.